The sequence of this T cell receptor (beta chain) was determined in a study of blood T cell repertoires in COVID-19. For the study at large: The samples span acute and convalescent COVID-19 from the United States, Italy and Spain. Sources were T cells, B-cell-depleted T cells, or PBMCs; the material itself was cDNA or gDNA.

As handled by the study authors: Scientists estimated how many nucleated cells there were by amplifying reference gene primers. Data came from immunoSEQ multiplex PCR; TCRdb stores just in-frame clones and leaves some out. The V and J calls and clone size are taken from that table; D and trimming were inferred from the DNA. The sample yields 110,000 or so clones, 70% to 80% seen once. This clone has only a few counts. The CDR3 has 15 amino acids. V lost 2 bases and J 1 base, leaving 12 bases between the germline ends. Germline assignment: CDR1 SGDLS and CDR2 YYNGEE. The receptor comes from a man between 65 and 79 years old with acute or convalescent COVID-19. The chain recombines TRBV9 with TRBJ1-1; D gene uncertain. Material for sequencing was peripheral blood. CDR3 coding DNA: TGTGCCAGCAGCGTTTTAAACACGAAGAACACTGAAGCTTTCTTT. Protein sequence: CASSVLNTKNTEAFF.